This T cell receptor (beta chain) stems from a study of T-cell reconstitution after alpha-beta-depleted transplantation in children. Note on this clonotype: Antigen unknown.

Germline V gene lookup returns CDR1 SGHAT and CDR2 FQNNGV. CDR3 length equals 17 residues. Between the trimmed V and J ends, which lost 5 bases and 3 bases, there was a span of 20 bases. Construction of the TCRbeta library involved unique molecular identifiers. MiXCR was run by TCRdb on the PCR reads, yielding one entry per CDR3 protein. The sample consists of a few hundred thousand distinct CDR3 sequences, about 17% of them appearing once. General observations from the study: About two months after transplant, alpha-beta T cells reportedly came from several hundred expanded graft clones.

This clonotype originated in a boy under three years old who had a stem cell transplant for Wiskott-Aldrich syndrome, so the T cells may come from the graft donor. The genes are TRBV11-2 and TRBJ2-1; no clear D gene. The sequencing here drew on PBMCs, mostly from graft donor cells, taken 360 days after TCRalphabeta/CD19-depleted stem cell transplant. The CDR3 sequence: CASSRWAGREFYNEQFF. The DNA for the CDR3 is TGTGCCAGCAGCCGTTGGGCTGGCCGTGAATTCTACAATGAGCAGTTCTTC.